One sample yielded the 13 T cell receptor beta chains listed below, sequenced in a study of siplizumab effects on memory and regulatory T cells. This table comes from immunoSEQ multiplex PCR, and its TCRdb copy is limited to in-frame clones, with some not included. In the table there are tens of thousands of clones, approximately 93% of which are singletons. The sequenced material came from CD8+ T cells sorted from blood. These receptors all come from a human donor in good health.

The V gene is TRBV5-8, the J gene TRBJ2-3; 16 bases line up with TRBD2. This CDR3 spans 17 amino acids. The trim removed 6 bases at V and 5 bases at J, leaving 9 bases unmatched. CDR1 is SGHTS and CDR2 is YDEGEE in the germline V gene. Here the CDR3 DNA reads TGTGCCAGCACCCCGGGACTAGCGGGGGGGCCGATAGATACGCAGTATTTT. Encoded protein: CASTPGLAGGPIDTQYF. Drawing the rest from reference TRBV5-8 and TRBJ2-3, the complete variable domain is EAGVTQSPTHLIKTRGQQATLRCSPISGHTSVYWYQQALGLGLQFLLWYDEGEERNRGNFPPRFSGRQFPNYSSELNVNALELEDSALYLCASTPGLAGGPIDTQYFGPGTRLTVL.

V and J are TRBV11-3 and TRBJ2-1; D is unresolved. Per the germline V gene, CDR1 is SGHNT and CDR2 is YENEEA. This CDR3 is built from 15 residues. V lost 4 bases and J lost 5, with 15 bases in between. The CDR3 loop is CASSSLDTANNEQFF. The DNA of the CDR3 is TGTGCCAGCAGCTCTTTAGACACGGCCAACAATGAGCAGTTCTTC.

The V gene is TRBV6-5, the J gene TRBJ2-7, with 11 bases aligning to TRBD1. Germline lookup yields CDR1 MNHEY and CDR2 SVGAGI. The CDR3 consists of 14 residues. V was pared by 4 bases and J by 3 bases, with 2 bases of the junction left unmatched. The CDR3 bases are TGTGCCAGCAGTTTGGGGACAGGGGGCTACGAGCAGTACTTC. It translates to CASSLGTGGYEQYF.

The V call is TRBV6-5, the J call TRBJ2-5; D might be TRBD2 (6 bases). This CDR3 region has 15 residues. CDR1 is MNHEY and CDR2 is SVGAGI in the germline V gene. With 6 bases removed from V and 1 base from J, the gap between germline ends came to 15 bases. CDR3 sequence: CASSQVRGLQETQYF. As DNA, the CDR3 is TGTGCCAGCAGCCAAGTACGGGGACTCCAAGAGACCCAGTACTTC.

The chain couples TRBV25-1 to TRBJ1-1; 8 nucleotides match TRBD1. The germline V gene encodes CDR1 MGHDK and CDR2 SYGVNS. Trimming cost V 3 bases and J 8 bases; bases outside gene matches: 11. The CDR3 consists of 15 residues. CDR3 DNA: TGTGCCAGCAGTGATCCCTCAGGGGGCGCTTGGGAAGCTTTCTTT. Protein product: CASSDPSGGAWEAFF.

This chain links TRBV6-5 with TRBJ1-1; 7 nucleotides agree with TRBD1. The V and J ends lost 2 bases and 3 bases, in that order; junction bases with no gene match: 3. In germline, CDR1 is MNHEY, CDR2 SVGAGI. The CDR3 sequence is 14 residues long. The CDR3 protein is CASSYEGADTEAFF. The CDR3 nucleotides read TGTGCCAGCAGTTACGAGGGGGCGGACACTGAAGCTTTCTTT.

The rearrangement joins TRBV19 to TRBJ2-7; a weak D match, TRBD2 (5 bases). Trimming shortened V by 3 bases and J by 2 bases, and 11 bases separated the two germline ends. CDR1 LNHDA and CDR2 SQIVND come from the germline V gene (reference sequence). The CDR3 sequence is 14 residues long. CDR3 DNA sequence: TGTGCCAGTAGTATTGAGGGCAGTACCTACGAGCAGTACTTC. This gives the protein CASSIEGSTYEQYF.

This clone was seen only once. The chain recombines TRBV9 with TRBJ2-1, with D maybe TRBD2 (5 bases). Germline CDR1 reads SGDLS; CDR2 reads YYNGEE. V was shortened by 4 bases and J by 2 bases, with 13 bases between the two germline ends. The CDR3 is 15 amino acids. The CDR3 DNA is TGTGCCAGCAGCCTAGTGGGAGCCCCCTACAATGAGCAGTTCTTC. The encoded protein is CASSLVGAPYNEQFF.

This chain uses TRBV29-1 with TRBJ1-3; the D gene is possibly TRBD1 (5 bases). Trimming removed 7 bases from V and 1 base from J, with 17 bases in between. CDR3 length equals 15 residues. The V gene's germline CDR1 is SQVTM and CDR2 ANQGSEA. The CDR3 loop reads CSARTGLESGNTIYF. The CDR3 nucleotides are TGCAGCGCCCGGACGGGACTTGAATCTGGAAACACCATATATTTT.

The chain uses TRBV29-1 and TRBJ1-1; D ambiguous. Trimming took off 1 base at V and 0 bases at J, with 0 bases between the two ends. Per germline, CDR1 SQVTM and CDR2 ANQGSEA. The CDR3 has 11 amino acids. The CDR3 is CSVEVNTEAFF. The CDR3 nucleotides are TGCAGCGTTGAAGTGAACACTGAAGCTTTCTTT.

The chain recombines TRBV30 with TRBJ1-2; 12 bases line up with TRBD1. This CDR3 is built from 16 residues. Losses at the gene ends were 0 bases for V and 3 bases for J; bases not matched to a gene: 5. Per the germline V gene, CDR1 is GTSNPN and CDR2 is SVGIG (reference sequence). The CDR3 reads CAWSVLGQGADYGYTF. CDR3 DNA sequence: TGTGCCTGGAGTGTATTGGGACAGGGGGCGGACTATGGCTACACCTTC.

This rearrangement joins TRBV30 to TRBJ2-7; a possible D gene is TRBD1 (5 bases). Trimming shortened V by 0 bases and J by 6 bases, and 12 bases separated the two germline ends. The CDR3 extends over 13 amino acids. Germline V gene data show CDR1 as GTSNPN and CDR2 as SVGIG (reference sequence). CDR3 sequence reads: CAWSVRTGLEQYF. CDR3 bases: TGTGCCTGGAGTGTACGTACAGGCCTCGAGCAGTACTTC.

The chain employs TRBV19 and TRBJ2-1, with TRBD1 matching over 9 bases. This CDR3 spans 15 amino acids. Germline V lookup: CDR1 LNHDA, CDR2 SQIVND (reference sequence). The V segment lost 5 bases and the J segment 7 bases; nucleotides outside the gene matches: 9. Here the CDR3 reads CASSVRDRDGNEQFF. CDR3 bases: TGTGCCAGTAGTGTCCGGGACAGGGATGGGAATGAGCAGTTCTTC.